This T cell receptor beta chain was recorded in a study of cytotoxic CD8 clonotypes in ibrutinib-treated CLL. About this clone: Its antigen is as yet unknown.

Findings and caveats of the study: Rising at ibrutinib response, clonality subsequently fell back toward baseline at progression.

TCRdb's table, derived via immunoSEQ multiplex PCR, lists solely in-frame clones and lacks some. The sample has about 130,000 clones, roughly three quarters seen once. This CDR3 has 14 residues. The junction had 6 bases not matched to a gene; V was cut back by 1 base and J by 9 bases. CDR1 and CDR2 from the germline V gene are SGHRS and YFSETQ. This receptor was taken from a human donor with chronic lymphocytic leukemia. The source was PBMCs, collected after 12 months of ibrutinib treatment. The chain uses TRBV5-1 and TRBJ2-1, with 8 bases that match TRBD2. CDR3 sequence (DNA): TGCGCCAGCAGCTTGACAGCGGGAGTCAGTGAGCAGTTCTTC. Its translation is CASSLTAGVSEQFF. Based on the CDR3 plus reference TRBV5-1 and TRBJ2-1, the full variable domain is KAGVTQTPRYLIKTRGQQVTLSCSPISGHRSVSWYQQTPGQGLQFLFEYFSETQRNKGNFPGRFSGRQFSNSRSEMNVSTLELGDSALYLCASSLTAGVSEQFFGPGTRLTVL.